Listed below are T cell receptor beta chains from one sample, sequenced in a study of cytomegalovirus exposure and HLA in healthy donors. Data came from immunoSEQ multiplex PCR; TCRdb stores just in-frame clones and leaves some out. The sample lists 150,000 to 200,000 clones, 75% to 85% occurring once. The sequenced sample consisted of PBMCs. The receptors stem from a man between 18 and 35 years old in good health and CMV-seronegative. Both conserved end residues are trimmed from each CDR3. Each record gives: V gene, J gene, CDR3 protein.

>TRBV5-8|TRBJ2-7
ASSLGAGTGSYEQY
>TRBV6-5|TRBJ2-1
ASSPYLSEQF
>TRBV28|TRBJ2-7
ASSFGRQY
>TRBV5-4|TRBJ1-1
ASSLGRGNTEAF
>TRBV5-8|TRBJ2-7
ASTPTGGVYEQY
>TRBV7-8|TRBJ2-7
ASSSIQGARYEQY
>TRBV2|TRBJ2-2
ASGTDPSGGERNTGELF
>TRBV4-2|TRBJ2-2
ASSQSRPGIAVINTGELF
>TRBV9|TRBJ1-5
ASSVGTASNQPQH
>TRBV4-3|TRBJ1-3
ASSQLTDSSGNTIY
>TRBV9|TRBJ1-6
ASSVAPTGTVLSPLH
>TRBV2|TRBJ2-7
ASRVRGSPYEQY
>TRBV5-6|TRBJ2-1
ASSFPGGPYNEQF
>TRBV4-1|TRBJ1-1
ASSQAGSVTEAF
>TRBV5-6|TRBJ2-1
ASSLGLAGGPLF
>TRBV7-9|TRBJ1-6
ASSLGTEDRGPGNSPLH
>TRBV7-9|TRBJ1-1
ASSPDRDTEAF
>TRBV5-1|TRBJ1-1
ASSKGGAGAGAF
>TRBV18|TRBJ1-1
ASSPYTGENTEAF
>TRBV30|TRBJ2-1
AWSSPKREQF
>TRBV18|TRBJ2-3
ASSPLPGITGRPSTDTQY
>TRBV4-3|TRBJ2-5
ASSRGRLGEETQY
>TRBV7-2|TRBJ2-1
ASSWDRGYNEQF
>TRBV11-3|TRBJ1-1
ASSLEGGAEAF
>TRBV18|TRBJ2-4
ASSPRDSRAKNIQY
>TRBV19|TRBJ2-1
AGSTWTGNNEQF
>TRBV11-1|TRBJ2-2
ASSLAGGDMNTGELF